This entry features one TCR beta chain sequence. A read error may produce the germline difference seen at one junction end. Time point here: newly diagnosed GD, antithyroid drugs for less than 3 months. Researchers made the TCR library from RNA that was extracted from PBMCs. These data come from a study of regulatory T cells in long-lasting Graves disease. CDR3-region Arm-PCR and iRepertoire HTBI primers produced the TCR beta libraries. A single record per CDR3 protein comes from TCRdb applying MiXCR to the multiplex PCR reads. The sample contains fewer than 400,000 distinct CDR3 sequences, 18% of which appear only once. The CDR3 totals 18 residues. Germline V CDR1 and CDR2: SNHLY, FYNNEI.

This material consisted of peripheral blood mononuclear cells (PBMCs), taken at new diagnosis, from a patient treated with antithyroid drugs. The TCR originated in a female donor with Graves disease. V usage is TRBV2 and J usage is TRBJ2-5; perhaps TRBD1 as D (6 bases). The CDR3 here is CATSDLGAGQGPQETQYF. In DNA form, the CDR3 reads TGTGCCACCAGTGATTTGGGGGCAGGGCAAGGACCCCAAGAGACCCAGTACTTC.